This TCR beta chain is drawn from a study of blood T cell repertoires in COVID-19. TCRdb's copy holds only in-frame clones and misses some; the assay was immunoSEQ multiplex PCR. This repertoire shows hundreds of thousands of clones, 70% to 90% found once; its top ten account for 8% to 10%. The germline V gene encodes CDR1 SGHRS and CDR2 YFSETQ. V shed 4 bases and J 7 bases; nucleotides not matched to a gene: 6. CDR3 length: 14 residues. Participants were aged 18 to 89 years, lived in around 25 US areas, and enrolled virtually. Recovered status in Cohort 3 required two negative PCRs, clearance, or symptom resolution.

The rearrangement links TRBV5-1 to TRBJ2-1; 9 nucleotides align to TRBD1. Source material: PBMCs or T cells enriched from blood (not recorded which). This sequence was found in a woman aged 40 to 55 who had recovered from COVID-19. CDR3 in DNA: TGCGCCAGCAGCCCGGGACAGGGCTTGAATGAGCAGTTCTTC. Encoded protein: CASSPGQGLNEQFF.